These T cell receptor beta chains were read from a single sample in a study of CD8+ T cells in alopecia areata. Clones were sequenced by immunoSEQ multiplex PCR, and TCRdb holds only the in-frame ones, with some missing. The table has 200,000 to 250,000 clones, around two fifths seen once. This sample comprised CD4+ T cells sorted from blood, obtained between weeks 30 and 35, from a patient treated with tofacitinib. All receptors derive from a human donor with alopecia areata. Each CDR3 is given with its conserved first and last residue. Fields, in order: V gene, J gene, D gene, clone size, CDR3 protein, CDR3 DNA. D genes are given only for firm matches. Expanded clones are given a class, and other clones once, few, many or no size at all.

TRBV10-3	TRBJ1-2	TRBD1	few	CAIGNGQGYGYTF	TGTGCCATCGGAAATGGACAGGGGTATGGCTACACCTTC
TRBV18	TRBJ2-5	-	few	CASSPRTGEETQYF	TGTGCCAGCTCACCACGGACCGGTGAAGAGACCCAGTACTTC
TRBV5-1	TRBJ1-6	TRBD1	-	CASSSGQVHSPLHF	TGCGCCAGCAGCTCGGGACAGGTTCACTCACCCCTCCACTTT
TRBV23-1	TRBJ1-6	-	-	CASRPKAMDSPLHF	TGCGCCAGCAGACCCAAGGCCATGGATTCACCCCTCCACTTT
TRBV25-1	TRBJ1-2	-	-	CASSLQPNYGYTF	TGTGCCAGCAGCCTACAGCCTAACTATGGCTACACCTTC
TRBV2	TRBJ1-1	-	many	CASSEAMNTEAFF	TGTGCCAGCAGTGAAGCGATGAACACTGAAGCTTTCTTT
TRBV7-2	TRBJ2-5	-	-	CASSLARGSEAQYF	TGTGCCAGCAGCTTGGCCAGGGGCTCTGAGGCCCAGTACTTC
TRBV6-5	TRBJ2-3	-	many	CASSLRRSTDTQYF	TGTGCCAGCAGTTTAAGACGGAGCACAGATACGCAGTATTTT
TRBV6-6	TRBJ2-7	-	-	CALPYPLGHEQYF	TGTGCTCTACCCTATCCCCTCGGGCACGAGCAGTACTTC
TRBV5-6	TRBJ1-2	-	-	CASTLSRGGYTF	TGTGCCAGCACCCTCAGCCGGGGTGGCTACACCTTC
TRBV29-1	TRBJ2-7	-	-	CSVVGWGYPYEQYF	TGCAGCGTTGTTGGATGGGGATATCCCTACGAGCAGTACTTC
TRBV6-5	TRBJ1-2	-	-	CASSLLRGYGYTF	TGTGCCAGCAGCCTCCTAAGAGGTTATGGCTACACCTTC
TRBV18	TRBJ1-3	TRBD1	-	CASSLTGDSGNTIYF	TGTGCCAGCTCCTTGACAGGGGACTCTGGAAACACCATATATTTT
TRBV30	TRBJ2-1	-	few	CAWSVGLEDEQFF	TGTGCCTGGAGTGTAGGGCTCGAGGATGAGCAGTTCTTC
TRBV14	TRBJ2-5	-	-	CASSQDAGAGETQYF	TGTGCCAGCAGCCAAGATGCTGGGGCGGGTGAGACCCAGTACTTC
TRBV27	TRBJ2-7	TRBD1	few	CASSLNRIRDRGYEQYF	TGTGCCAGCAGTCTGAACCGAATCCGGGACAGGGGTTACGAGCAGTACTTC
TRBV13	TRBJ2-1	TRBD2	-	CASSLRLGAGSYNEQFF	TGTGCCAGCAGCTTGAGGCTTGGAGCGGGGAGCTACAATGAGCAGTTCTTC
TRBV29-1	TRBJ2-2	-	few	CSARINTGELFF	TGCAGCGCCCGGATTAACACCGGGGAGCTGTTTTTT
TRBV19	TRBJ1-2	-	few	CASSIYRESGYTF	TGTGCCAGTAGTATTTACAGGGAAAGTGGCTACACCTTC
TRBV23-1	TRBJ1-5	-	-	CASSQFGTPYSNQPQHF	TGCGCCAGCAGTCAATTCGGGACACCTTATAGCAATCAGCCCCAGCATTTT
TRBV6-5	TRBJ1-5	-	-	CASRKIGSNQPQHF	TGTGCCAGCAGGAAAATAGGTAGCAATCAGCCCCAGCATTTT
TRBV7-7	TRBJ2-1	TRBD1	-	CASSPRDRGYNEQFF	TGTGCCAGCAGCCCCCGGGACAGGGGATACAATGAGCAGTTCTTC
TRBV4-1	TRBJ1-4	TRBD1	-	CASSKGGTGREKLFF	TGCGCCAGCAGTAAAGGGGGGACAGGGAGGGAAAAACTGTTTTTT
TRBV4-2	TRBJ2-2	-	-	CASSRNGGANTGELFF	TGTGCCAGCAGCCGGAACGGGGGAGCGAACACCGGGGAGCTGTTTTTT
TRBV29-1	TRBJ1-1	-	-	CSVATSEAFF	TGCAGCGTTGCGACGAGTGAAGCTTTCTTT
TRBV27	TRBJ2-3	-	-	CASSPTGNPSTDTQYF	TGTGCCAGCAGCCCTACAGGGAATCCCTCCACAGATACGCAGTATTTT
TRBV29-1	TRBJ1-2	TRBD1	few	CSAGQGSAFGYTF	TGCAGCGCTGGACAGGGAAGTGCCTTTGGCTACACCTTC
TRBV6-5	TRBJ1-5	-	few	CASSYSKEGPQHF	TGTGCCAGCAGTTACTCGAAGGAAGGTCCCCAGCATTTT
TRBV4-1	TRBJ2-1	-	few	CASSQESWGSSEQFF	TGCGCCAGCAGCCAAGAAAGTTGGGGGAGTAGTGAGCAGTTCTTC
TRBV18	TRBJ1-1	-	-	CASSQGRGTEAFF	TGTGCCAGCTCACAGGGCAGGGGCACTGAAGCTTTCTTT
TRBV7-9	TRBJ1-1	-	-	CASSLGLTRGTEAFF	TGTGCCAGCAGCTTAGGATTGACCAGGGGCACTGAAGCTTTCTTT
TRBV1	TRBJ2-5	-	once	CTSSQDRRGRQETQYF	TGCACCAGCAGCCAAGATAGGCGGGGCCGCCAAGAGACCCAGTACTTC
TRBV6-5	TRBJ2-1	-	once	CASSYEPSSYNEQFF	TGTGCCAGCAGTTACGAACCGAGCTCCTACAATGAGCAGTTCTTC
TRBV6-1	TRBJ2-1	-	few	CASDLTAINEQFF	TGTGCCAGCGACCTGACAGCCATCAATGAGCAGTTCTTC
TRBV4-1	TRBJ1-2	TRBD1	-	CASSLGTRGRDYGYTF	TGCGCCAGCAGCCTGGGGACGAGGGGGCGCGACTATGGCTACACCTTC
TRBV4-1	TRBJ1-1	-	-	CASSQDPLNTEAFF	TGCGCCAGCAGCCAAGATCCCCTAAACACTGAAGCTTTCTTT
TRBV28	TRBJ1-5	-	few	CASRPDRNQPQHF	TGTGCCAGCAGACCGGACAGAAATCAGCCCCAGCATTTT
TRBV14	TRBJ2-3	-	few	CASSDSLGPDTQYF	TGTGCCAGCAGTGACAGCTTGGGGCCAGATACGCAGTATTTT
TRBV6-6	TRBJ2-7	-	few	CASSPPGQGEQYF	TGTGCCAGCAGTCCCCCCGGCCAGGGGGAGCAGTACTTC
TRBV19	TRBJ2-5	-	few	CASTDSAGRETQYF	TGTGCCAGTACGGATTCCGCGGGGCGGGAGACCCAGTACTTC
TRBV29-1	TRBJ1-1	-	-	CSVLRGFTEAFF	TGCAGCGTTCTGAGGGGCTTCACTGAAGCTTTCTTT
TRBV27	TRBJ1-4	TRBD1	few	CASSSPNRIGGRLFF	TGTGCCAGCAGTTCCCCGAACCGCATAGGGGGCCGACTGTTTTTT
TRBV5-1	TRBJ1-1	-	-	CASSLWQSNTEAFF	TGCGCCAGCAGCTTGTGGCAGAGTAACACTGAAGCTTTCTTT
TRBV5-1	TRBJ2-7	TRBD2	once	CASSRTGTSGTYEQYF	TGCGCCAGCAGCAGGACCGGGACTAGCGGGACCTACGAGCAGTACTTC
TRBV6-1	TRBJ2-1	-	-	CASNPSRAGAQFF	TGTGCCAGCAATCCCAGCCGAGCAGGGGCACAGTTCTTC
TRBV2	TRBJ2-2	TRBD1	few	CASSETGYRVGELFF	TGTGCCAGCAGTGAGACAGGGTATCGTGTCGGGGAGCTGTTTTTT
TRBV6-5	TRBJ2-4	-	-	CASSYSRGAKNIQYF	TGTGCCAGCAGTTACTCGAGAGGGGCCAAAAACATTCAGTACTTC
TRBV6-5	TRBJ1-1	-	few	CASSIQQNTEAFF	TGTGCCAGCAGTATACAGCAGAACACTGAAGCTTTCTTT